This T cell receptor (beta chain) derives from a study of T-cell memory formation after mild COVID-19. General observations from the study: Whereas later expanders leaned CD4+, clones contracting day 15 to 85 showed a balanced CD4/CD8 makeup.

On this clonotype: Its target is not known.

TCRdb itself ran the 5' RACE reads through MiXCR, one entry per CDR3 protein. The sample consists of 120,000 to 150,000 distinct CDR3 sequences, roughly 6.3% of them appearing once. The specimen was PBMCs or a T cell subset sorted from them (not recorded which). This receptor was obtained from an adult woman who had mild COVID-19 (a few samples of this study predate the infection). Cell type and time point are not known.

The CDR3 DNA sequence: TGTGCCAGCAGCCCTCGAGGATTGGCTTCGACCATATATTTT. Its protein product is CASSPRGLASTIYF. V gene TRBV7-3 combines with J gene TRBJ1-3; D unresolved. V lost 5 bases and J lost 10, with 18 bases in between. The CDR3 is 14 amino acids. Germline CDR1 and CDR2: SGHTA and FQGTGA.